The clone carrying this T cell receptor (beta chain) was recorded many times. Its specificity is not known. 400 to 550 ng RNA was reverse transcribed with alpha and beta constant-region primers. Using multiplexing indices, alpha and beta chain libraries were generated apart by chain-specific third strand synthesis. Each cDNA molecule was barcoded, and a single primer pair amplified each chain. A single record per CDR3 protein comes from TCRdb applying MiXCR to the 5' RACE reads. This table has some 20,000 distinct CDR3 sequences, approximately 9.5% appearing once. No cell fractionation was done, so the repertoire covers all unsorted peripheral blood T cells. Control samples came from approximately 11 uninfected healthy donors, four of them resampled after around three months. RNA came from approximately 2.6 ml of peripheral blood. This sample stems from a study of HIV-infected patients and healthy controls. Study-level findings and limits: HIV-infected repertoires had significantly higher mean Gini indices than controls, possibly reflecting oligoclonality.

V shed 1 base, J shed 10 bases, and the junction held 10 bases outside the gene matches. The CDR3 consists of 14 residues. Germline-derived CDR1 and CDR2 are SQVTM and ANQGSEA. The sequencing sample was made of blood. The TCR was taken from an adult in good health. The chain links TRBV29-1 to TRBJ2-1; TRBD2 agrees at 7 bases. The CDR3 loop is CSVEGGSALKEQFF. The CDR3 DNA follows: TGCAGCGTTGAAGGCGGGAGCGCGCTTAAAGAGCAGTTCTTC.